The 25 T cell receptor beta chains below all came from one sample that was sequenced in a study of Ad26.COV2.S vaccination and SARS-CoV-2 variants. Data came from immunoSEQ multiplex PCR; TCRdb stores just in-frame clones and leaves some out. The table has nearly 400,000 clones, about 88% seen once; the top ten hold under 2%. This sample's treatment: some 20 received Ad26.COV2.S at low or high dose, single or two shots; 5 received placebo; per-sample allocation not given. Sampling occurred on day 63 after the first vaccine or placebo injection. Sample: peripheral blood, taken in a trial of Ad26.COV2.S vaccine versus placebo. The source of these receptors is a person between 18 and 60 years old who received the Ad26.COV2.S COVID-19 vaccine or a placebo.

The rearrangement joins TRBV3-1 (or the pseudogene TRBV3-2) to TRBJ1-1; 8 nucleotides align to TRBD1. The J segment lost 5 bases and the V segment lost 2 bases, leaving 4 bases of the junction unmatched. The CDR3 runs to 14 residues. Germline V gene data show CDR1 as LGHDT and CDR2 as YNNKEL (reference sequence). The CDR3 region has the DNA TGTGCCAGCAGCCAAATGGACAGGGTAACTGAAGCTTTCTTT. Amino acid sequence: CASSQMDRVTEAFF.

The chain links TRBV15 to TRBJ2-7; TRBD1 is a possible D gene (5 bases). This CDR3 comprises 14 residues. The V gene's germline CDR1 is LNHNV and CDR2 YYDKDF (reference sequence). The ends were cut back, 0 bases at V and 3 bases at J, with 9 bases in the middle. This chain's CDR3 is CATSRDGALYEQYF. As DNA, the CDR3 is TGTGCCACCAGCAGAGATGGGGCGCTCTACGAGCAGTACTTC.

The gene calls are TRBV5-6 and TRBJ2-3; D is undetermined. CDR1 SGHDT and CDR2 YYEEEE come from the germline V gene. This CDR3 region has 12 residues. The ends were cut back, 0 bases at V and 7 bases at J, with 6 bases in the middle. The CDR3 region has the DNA TGTGCCAGCAGCTTGGAGCCCAATACGCAGTATTTT. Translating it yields CASSLEPNTQYF.

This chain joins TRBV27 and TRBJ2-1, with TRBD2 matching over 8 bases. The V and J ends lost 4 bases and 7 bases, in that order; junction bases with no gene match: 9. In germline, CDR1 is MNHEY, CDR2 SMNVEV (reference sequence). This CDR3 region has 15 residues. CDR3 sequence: CASSSRRLATNEQFF. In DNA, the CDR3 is TGTGCCAGCAGTTCTAGACGACTAGCGACGAATGAGCAGTTCTTC.

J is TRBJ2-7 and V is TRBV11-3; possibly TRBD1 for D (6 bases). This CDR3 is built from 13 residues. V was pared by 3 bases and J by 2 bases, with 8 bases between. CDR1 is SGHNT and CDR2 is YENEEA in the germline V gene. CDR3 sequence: CASSFGQTYEQYF. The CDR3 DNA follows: TGTGCCAGCAGCTTCGGACAGACCTACGAGCAGTACTTC.

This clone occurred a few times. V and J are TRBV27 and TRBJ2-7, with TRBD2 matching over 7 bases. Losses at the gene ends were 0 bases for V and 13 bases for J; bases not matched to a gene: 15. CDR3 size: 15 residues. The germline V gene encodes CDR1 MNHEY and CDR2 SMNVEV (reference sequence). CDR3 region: CASSLSTSASGPLYF. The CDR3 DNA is TGTGCCAGCAGTTTATCGACCTCGGCTAGCGGCCCTCTTTACTTC.

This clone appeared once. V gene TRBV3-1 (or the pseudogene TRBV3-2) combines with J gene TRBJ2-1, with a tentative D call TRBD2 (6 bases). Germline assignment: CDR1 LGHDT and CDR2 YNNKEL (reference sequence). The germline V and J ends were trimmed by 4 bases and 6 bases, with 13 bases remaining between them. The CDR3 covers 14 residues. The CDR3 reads CASSRGLAGNEQFF. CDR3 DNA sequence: TGTGCCAGCAGCCGGGGACTGGCTGGCAATGAGCAGTTCTTC.

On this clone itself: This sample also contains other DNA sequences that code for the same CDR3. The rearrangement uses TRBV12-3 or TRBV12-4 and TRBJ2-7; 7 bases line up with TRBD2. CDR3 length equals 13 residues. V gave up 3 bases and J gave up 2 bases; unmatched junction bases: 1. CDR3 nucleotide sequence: TGTGCCAGCAGTTTGGGGGGGACCTACGAGCAGTACTTC. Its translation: CASSLGGTYEQYF.

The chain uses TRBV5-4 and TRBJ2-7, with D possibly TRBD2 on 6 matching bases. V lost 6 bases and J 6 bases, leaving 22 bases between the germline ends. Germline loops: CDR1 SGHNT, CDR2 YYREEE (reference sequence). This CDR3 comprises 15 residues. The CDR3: CASTRGGALGGEQYF. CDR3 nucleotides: TGTGCCAGCACCCGAGGTGGGGCTCTCGGGGGCGAGCAGTACTTC.

As DNA, the CDR3 is TGTGCCAGCACGGGGGAGGGACTAGCGGTTTACGAGCAGTACTTC. It yields the protein CASTGEGLAVYEQYF. The V gene is TRBV5-5, the J gene TRBJ2-7; 11 bases agree with TRBD2. The CDR3 totals 15 residues. Germline trimming cut 6 bases from V and 4 bases from J; bases unmatched to any gene: 9. Germline assignment: CDR1 SGHKS and CDR2 YYEKEE (reference sequence).

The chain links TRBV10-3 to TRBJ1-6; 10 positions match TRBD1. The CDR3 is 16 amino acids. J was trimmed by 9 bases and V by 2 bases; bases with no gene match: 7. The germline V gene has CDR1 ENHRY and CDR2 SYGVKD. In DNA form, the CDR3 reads TGTGCCATCAGTGAGACACCGGGACAGGGGAGTTCACCCCTCCACTTT. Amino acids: CAISETPGQGSSPLHF.

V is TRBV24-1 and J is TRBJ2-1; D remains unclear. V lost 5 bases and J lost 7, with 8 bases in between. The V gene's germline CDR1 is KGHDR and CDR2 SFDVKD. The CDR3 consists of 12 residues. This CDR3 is CATSAPRNEQFF. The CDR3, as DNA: TGTGCCACCAGTGCACCCAGGAATGAGCAGTTCTTC.

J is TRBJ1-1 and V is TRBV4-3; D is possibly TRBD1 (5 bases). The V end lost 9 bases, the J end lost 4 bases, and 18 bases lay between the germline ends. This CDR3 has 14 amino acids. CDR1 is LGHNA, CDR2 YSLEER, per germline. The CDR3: CASTPGTSGTEAFF. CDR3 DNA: TGCGCCAGTACGCCCGGGACCTCGGGCACTGAAGCTTTCTTT.

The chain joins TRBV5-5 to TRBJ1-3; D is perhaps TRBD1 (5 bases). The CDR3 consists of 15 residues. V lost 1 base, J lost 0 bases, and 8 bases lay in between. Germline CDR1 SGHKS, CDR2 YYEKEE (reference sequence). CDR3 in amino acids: CASSLKGDSGNTIYF. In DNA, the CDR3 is TGTGCCAGCAGCTTGAAAGGGGACTCTGGAAACACCATATATTTT.

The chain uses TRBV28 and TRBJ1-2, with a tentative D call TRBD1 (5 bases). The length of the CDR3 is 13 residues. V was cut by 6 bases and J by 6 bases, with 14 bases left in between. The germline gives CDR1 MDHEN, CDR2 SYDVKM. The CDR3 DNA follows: TGTGCCAGCAGCTCCGACAGTGATGATGGCTACACCTTC. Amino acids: CASSSDSDDGYTF.

CDR3 nucleotides: TGTGCCATCAGTGAGTCTTCGGGTTTGGCTAGCGGGAGCGAGCAGTACTTC. It translates to CAISESSGLASGSEQYF. This chain links TRBV10-3 with TRBJ2-7; the match to TRBD2 covers 10 bases. CDR3 length: 17 amino acids. Germline assignment: CDR1 ENHRY and CDR2 SYGVKD. V dropped 0 bases and J dropped 6; count of bases not matched to a gene: 11.

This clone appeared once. The DNA for the CDR3 is TGCGCCAGCAGCCCGGGGACAGGGGGTGGCTACACCTTC. Translation gives CASSPGTGGGYTF. This rearrangement joins TRBV5-1 to TRBJ1-2; 11 bases map to TRBD1. The CDR3 totals 13 residues. CDR1 is SGHRS and CDR2 is YFSETQ in the germline V gene. V lost 4 bases to trimming and J lost 7 bases; unmatched junction nucleotides: 3. Full variable domain (rest looked up from reference TRBV5-1 and TRBJ1-2): KAGVTQTPRYLIKTRGQQVTLSCSPISGHRSVSWYQQTPGQGLQFLFEYFSETQRNKGNFPGRFSGRQFSNSRSEMNVSTLELGDSALYLCASSPGTGGGYTFGSGTRLTVV.

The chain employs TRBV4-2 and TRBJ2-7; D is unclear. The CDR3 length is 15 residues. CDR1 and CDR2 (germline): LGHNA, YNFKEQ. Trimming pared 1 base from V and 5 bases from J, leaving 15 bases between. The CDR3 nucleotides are TGTGCCAGCAGCCAAGGGGGTGTAACCCGGGACGAGCAGTACTTC. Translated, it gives CASSQGGVTRDEQYF.

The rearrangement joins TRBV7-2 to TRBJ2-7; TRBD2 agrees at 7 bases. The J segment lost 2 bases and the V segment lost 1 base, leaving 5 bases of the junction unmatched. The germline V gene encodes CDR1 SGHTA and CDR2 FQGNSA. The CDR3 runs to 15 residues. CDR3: CASSLGGLAAYEQYF. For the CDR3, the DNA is TGTGCCAGCAGCTTAGGGGGTCTAGCGGCCTACGAGCAGTACTTC.

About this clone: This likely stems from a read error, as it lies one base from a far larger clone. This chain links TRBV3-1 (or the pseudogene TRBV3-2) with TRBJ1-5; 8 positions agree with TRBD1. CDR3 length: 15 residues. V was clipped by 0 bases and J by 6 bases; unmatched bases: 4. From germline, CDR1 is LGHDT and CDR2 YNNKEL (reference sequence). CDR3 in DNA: TGTGCCAGCAGCCAAGATTGGACAGGGAGTCAGCCCCAGCATTTT. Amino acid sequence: CASSQDWTGSQPQHF.

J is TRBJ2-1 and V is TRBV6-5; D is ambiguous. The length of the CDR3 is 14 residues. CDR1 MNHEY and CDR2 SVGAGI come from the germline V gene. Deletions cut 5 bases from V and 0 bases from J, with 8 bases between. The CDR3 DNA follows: TGTGCCAGCAGTCTATGGGGCTCCTACAATGAGCAGTTCTTC. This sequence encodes CASSLWGSYNEQFF.

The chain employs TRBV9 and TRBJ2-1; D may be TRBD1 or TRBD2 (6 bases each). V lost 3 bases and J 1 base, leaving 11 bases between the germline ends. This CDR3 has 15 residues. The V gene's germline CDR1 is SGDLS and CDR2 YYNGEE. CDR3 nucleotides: TGTGCCAGCAGCGCCACAGGGAGGTCCTACAATGAGCAGTTCTTC. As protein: CASSATGRSYNEQFF.

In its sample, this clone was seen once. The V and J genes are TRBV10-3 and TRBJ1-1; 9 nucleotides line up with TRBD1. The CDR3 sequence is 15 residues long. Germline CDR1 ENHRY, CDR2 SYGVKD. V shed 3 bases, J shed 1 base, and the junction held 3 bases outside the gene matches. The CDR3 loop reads CAISDTGGWNTEAFF. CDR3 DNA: TGTGCCATCAGTGATACAGGGGGCTGGAACACTGAAGCTTTCTTT.

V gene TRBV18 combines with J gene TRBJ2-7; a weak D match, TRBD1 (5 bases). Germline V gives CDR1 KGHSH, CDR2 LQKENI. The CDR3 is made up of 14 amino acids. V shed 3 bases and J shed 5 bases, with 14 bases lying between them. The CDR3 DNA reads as TGTGCCAGCTCACCGAAGGCAGGGCTCGACGAGCAGTACTTC. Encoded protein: CASSPKAGLDEQYF.

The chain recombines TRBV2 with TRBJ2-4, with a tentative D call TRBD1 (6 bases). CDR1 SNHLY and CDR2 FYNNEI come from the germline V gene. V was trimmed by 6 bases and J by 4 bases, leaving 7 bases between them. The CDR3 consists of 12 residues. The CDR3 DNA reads TGTGCCAGCAGCGGACAGAAAAACATTCAGTACTTC. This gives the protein CASSGQKNIQYF. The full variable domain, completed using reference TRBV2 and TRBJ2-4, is EPEVTQTPSHQVTQMGQEVILRCVPISNHLYFYWYRQILGQKVEFLVSFYNNEISEKSEIFDDQFSVERPDGSNFTLKIRSTKLEDSAMYFCASSGQKNIQYFGAGTRLSVL.